The present entry profiles one TCR beta chain with its context. The sample is drawn from a study of blood T cell repertoires in COVID-19. Overall study: From T cells, B-cell-depleted T cells, or PBMCs came the material, which was cDNA or gDNA.

TCRdb's table, derived via immunoSEQ multiplex PCR, lists solely in-frame clones and lacks some. The sample includes fewer than 250,000 clones, around 82% of them seen just once. V was pared by 7 bases and J by 4 bases, with 10 bases of the junction left unmatched. CDR3 length: 16 residues. The germline V gene has CDR1 LGHDT and CDR2 YNNKEL (reference sequence). The sample consisted of PBMCs or T cells enriched from blood (not recorded which). V gene TRBV3-1 (or the pseudogene TRBV3-2) combines with J gene TRBJ2-2; 9 bases line up with TRBD2. The receptor's source is a woman aged 50 to 60 with acute COVID-19. The CDR3 region is CASKVGTSHSTGELFF. The CDR3 bases are TGTGCCAGCAAGGTCGGGACTAGCCATAGCACCGGGGAGCTGTTTTTT.